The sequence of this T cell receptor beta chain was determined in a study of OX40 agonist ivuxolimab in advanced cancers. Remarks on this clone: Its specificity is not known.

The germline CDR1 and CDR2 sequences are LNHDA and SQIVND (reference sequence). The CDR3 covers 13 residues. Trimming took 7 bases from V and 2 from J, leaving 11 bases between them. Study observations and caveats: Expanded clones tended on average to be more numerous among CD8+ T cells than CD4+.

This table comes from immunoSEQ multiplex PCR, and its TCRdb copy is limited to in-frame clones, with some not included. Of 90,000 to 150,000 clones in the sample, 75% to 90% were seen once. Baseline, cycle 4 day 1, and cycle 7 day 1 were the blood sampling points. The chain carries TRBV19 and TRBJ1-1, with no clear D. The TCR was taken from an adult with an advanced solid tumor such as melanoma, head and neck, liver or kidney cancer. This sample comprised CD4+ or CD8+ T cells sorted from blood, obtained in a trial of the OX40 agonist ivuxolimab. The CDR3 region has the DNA TGTGCCAGTAAACTTCAAACTAACACTGAAGCTTTCTTT. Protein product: CASKLQTNTEAFF.